The subject of this entry is one T cell receptor beta chain. Its antigen is undetermined. The CDR3 consists of 15 residues. V lost 0 bases, J lost 6 bases, and 14 bases lay in between. CDR1 and CDR2 from the germline V gene are LGHNA and YNFKEQ. The PCR had 60 Vbeta and 13 Jbeta primers. Generated by immunoSEQ multiplex PCR, the TCRdb table keeps only in-frame clones and is missing some. Counted here are tens of thousands of clones, around 70% occurring once; the ten biggest clones make up about 9.1%. This record belongs to a study of cytomegalovirus exposure and HLA in healthy donors. Study background: The Caucasian-associated ancestry cluster contained about 80% of the approximately 410 genotyped donors. Regarding the study as a whole: Researchers catalogued 160 or so TCR beta chains as cytomegalovirus-associated.

The V call is TRBV4-2, the J call TRBJ2-5, with TRBD1 as a possible D gene (5 bases). The clonotype comes from a woman between 45 and 60 years old in good health and CMV-seronegative. The sample comprised PBMCs. The CDR3 region is CASSQDLDTAQTQYF. In DNA form, the CDR3 reads TGTGCCAGCAGCCAAGATTTGGACACCGCACAGACCCAGTACTTC.